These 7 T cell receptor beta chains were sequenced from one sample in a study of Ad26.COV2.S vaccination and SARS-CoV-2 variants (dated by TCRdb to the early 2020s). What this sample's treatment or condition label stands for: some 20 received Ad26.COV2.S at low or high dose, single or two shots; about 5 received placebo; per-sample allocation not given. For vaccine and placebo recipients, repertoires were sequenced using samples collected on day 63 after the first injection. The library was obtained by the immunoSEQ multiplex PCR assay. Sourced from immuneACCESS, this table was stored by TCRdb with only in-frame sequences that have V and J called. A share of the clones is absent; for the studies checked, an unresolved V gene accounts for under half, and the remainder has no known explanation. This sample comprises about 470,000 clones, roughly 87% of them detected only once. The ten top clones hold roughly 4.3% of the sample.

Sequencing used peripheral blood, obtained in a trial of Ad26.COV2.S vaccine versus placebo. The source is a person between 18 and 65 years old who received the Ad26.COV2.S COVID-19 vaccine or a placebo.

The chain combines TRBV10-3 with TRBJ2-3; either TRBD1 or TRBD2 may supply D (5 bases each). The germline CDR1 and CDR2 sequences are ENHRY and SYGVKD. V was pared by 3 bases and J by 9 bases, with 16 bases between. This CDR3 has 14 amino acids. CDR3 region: CAISDSLGVDTQYF. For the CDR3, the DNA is TGTGCCATCAGTGACTCACTAGGGGTGGACACGCAGTATTTT.

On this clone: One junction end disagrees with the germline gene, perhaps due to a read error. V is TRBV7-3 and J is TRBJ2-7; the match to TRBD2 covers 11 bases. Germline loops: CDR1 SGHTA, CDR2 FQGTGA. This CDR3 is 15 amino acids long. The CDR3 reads CASSYSGRASDEQYF. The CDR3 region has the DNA TGTGCCAGCAGCTATAGCGGGAGGGCCTCCGACGAGCAGTACTTC.

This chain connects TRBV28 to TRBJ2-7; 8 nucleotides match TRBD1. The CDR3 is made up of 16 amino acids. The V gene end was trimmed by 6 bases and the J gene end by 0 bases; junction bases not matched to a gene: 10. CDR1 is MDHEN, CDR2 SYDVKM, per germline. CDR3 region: CASSPEAGGFSYEQYF. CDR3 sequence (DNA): TGTGCCAGCAGCCCAGAGGCAGGGGGCTTCTCCTACGAGCAGTACTTC.

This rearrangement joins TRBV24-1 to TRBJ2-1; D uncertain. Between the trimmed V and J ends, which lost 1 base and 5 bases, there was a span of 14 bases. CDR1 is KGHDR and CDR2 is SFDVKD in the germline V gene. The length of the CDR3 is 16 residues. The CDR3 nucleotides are TGTGCCACCAGTGATTTTGAAGCAGTGACAAACAATGAGCAGTTCTTC. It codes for CATSDFEAVTNNEQFF.

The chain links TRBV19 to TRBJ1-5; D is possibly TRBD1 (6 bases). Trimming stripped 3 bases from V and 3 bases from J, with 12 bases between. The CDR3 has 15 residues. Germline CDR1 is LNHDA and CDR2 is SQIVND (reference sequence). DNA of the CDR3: TGTGCCAGTAGTATTCGGGGACATCTCAATCAGCCCCAGCATTTT. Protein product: CASSIRGHLNQPQHF.

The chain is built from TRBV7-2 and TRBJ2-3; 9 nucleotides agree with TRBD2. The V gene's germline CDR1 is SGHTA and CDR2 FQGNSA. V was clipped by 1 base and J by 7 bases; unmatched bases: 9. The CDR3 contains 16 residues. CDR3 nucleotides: TGTGCCAGCAGCTTAGTGGCTAGCGGGGTCGGAAATACGCAGTATTTT. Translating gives CASSLVASGVGNTQYF.

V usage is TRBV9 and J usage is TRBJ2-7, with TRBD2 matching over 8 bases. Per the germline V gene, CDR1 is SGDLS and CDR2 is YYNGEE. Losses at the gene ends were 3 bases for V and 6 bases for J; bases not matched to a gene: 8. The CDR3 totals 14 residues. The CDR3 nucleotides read TGTGCCAGCAGCGCCGGGACTAGAGGTGTCGAGCAGTACTTC. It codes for CASSAGTRGVEQYF.